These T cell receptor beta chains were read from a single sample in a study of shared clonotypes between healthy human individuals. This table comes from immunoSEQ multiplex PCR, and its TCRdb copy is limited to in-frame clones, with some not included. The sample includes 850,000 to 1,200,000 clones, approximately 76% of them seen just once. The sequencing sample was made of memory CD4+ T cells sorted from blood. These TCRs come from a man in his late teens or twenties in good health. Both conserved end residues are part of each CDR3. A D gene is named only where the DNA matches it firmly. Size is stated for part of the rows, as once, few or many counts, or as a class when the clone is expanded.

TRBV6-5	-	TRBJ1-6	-	CASSYSRSSYNSPLHF	TGTGCCAGCAGTTATTCGAGAAGCTCCTATAATTCACCCCTCCACTTT
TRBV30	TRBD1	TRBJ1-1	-	CAWSVPGQGRTEAFF	TGTGCCTGGAGTGTTCCGGGACAGGGAAGGACTGAAGCTTTCTTT
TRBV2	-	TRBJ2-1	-	CASSDRYNEQFF	TGTGCCAGCAGTGACCGTTACAATGAGCAGTTCTTC
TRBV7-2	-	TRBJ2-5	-	CASSLIGLGGVETQYF	TGTGCCAGCAGCTTAATCGGCCTGGGGGGCGTAGAGACCCAGTACTTC
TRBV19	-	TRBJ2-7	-	CASSITVSYEQYF	TGTGCCAGTAGTATCACGGTCTCCTACGAGCAGTACTTC
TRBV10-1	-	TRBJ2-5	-	CASSADRRETQYF	TGCGCCAGCAGTGCGGACCGCCGAGAGACCCAGTACTTC
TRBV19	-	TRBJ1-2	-	CASSIGGKNYGYTF	TGTGCCAGTAGTATAGGAGGGAAAAACTATGGCTACACCTTC
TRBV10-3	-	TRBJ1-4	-	CAIGQGNEKLFF	TGTGCCATCGGCCAGGGTAATGAAAAACTGTTTTTT
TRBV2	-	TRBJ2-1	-	CASSWNNEQFF	TGTGCCAGCAGTTGGAACAATGAGCAGTTCTTC
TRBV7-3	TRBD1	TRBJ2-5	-	CASSLNTGGQETQYF	TGTGCCAGCAGCTTAAATACAGGGGGACAGGAGACCCAGTACTTC
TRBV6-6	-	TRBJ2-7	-	CASRKSGNSYEQYF	TGTGCCAGCAGGAAATCGGGGAACAGCTACGAGCAGTACTTC
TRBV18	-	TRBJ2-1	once	CASSPTRDNEQFF	TGTGCCAGCTCACCGACTAGGGACAATGAGCAGTTCTTC
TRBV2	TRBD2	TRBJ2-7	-	CATSRLADFSYEQYF	TGTGCCACCTCCCGACTAGCGGATTTCTCCTACGAGCAGTACTTC
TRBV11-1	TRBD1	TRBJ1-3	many	CASSVGQVLGNTIYF	TGTGCCAGCAGCGTGGGACAGGTCCTCGGAAACACCATATATTTT
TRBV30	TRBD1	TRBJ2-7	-	CAWSVVGTGIYEQYF	TGTGCCTGGAGTGTCGTAGGGACAGGGATTTACGAGCAGTACTTC
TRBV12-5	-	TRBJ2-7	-	CASGFSLGYEQYF	TGTGCTAGTGGTTTCAGTTTGGGCTACGAGCAGTACTTC
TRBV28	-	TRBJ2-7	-	CASSFQHVLEQYF	TGTGCCAGCAGTTTCCAACACGTCCTGGAGCAGTACTTC
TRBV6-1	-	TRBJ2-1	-	CASSSGYYNEQFF	TGTGCCAGCTCGTCAGGGTACTACAATGAGCAGTTCTTC
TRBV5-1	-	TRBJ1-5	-	CASSLSAGSRPQHF	TGCGCCAGCAGCTTGTCCGCCGGCAGCCGGCCCCAGCATTTT
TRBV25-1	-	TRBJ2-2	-	CASATGTNTGELFF	TGTGCCAGCGCTACCGGGACAAACACCGGGGAGCTGTTTTTT
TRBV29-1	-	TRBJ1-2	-	CSVEEKTAKNGYTF	TGCAGCGTTGAAGAAAAAACAGCCAAGAACGGCTACACCTTC
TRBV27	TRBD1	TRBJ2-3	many	CASSRQGFTDTQYF	TGTGCCAGCAGCCGACAGGGTTTCACAGATACGCAGTATTTT
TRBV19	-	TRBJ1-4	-	CASSTTGNEKLFF	TGTGCCAGTAGTACTACTGGTAATGAAAAACTGTTTTTT
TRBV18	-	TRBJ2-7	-	CASSPSLGNYEQYF	TGTGCCAGCTCACCCTCCCTGGGGAACTACGAGCAGTACTTC
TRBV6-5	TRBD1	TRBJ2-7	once	CASRRQGARDEQYF	TGTGCCAGCAGAAGACAGGGGGCCAGGGACGAGCAGTACTTC
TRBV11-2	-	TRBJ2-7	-	CASSLSRLTYEQYF	TGTGCCAGCAGCTTATCTCGGTTAACCTACGAGCAGTACTTC
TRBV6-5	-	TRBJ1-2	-	CASSYSRGTDGYTF	TGTGCCAGCAGTTACTCTAGAGGGACTGATGGCTACACCTTC
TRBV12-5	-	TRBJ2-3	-	CASGTGNTDTQYF	TGTGCTAGTGGGACAGGCAACACAGATACGCAGTATTTT
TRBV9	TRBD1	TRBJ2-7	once	CASSLGQGVYEQYF	TGTGCCAGCAGCCTCGGACAGGGGGTCTACGAGCAGTACTTC
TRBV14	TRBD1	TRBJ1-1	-	CASSGLQGHTEAFF	TGTGCCAGCAGCGGACTACAGGGGCATACTGAAGCTTTCTTT
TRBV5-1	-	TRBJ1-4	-	CASTPQGADYEKLFF	TGCGCCAGCACCCCCCAAGGGGCAGATTATGAAAAACTGTTTTTT
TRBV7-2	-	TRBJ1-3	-	CASSTQTGAGNTIYF	TGTGCCAGCAGCACACAGACAGGCGCTGGAAACACCATATATTTT
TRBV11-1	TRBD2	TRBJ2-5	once	CASSEWASGGFETQYF	TGTGCCAGCAGCGAATGGGCTAGCGGGGGGTTCGAGACCCAGTACTTC
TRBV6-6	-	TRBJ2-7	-	CASSYLPGEKYEQYF	TGTGCCAGCAGTTACCTCCCAGGGGAGAAATACGAGCAGTACTTC
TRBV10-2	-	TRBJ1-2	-	CATLRGDYGYTF	TGCGCCACGCTCAGGGGCGACTATGGCTACACCTTC
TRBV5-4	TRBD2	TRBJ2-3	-	CASSPGLAGDTQYF	TGTGCCAGCAGCCCAGGACTAGCGGGAGATACGCAGTATTTT
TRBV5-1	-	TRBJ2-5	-	CASSLSRGGQETQYF	TGCGCCAGCAGCTTGTCCAGGGGAGGCCAAGAGACCCAGTACTTC
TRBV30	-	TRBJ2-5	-	CAWSVQSGNQETQYF	TGTGCCTGGAGTGTACAGTCGGGTAACCAAGAGACCCAGTACTTC
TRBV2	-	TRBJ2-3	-	CAGNRQGTDTQYF	TGTGCCGGCAACCGACAGGGCACAGATACGCAGTATTTT
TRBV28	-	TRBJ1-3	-	CATGQPSEAIYF	TGTGCCACCGGACAGCCTTCTGAGGCCATATATTTT
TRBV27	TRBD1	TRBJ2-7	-	CASSFSGGEQYF	TGTGCCAGCAGTTTCTCAGGGGGCGAGCAGTACTTC
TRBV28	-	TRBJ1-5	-	CASKSSNQPQHF	TGTGCCAGCAAATCTAGCAATCAGCCCCAGCATTTT